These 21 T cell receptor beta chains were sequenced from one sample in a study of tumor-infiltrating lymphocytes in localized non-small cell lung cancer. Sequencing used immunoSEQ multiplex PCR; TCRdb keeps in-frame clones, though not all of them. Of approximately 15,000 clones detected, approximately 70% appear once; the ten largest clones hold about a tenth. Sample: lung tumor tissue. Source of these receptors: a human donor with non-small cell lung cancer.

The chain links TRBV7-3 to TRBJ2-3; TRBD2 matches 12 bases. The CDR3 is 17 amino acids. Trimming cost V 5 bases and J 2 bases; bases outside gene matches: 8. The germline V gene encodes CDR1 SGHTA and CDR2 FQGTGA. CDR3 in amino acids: CASSVAGTSGFTDTQYF. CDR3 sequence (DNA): TGTGCCAGCAGCGTCGCCGGGACTAGCGGGTTCACAGATACGCAGTATTTT.

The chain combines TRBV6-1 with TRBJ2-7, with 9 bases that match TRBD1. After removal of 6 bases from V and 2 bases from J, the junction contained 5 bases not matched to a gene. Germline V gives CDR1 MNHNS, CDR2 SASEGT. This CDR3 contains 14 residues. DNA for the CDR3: TGTGCCAGCAGCCTGGACAGGGGACCCTACGAGCAGTACTTC. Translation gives CASSLDRGPYEQYF.

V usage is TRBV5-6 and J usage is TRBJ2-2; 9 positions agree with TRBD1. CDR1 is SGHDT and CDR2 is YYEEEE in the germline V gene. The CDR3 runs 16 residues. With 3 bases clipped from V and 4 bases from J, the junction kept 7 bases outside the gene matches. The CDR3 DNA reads TGTGCCAGCAGCTCGAACAGGGGGCAGGGCACCGGGGAGCTGTTTTTT. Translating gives CASSSNRGQGTGELFF.

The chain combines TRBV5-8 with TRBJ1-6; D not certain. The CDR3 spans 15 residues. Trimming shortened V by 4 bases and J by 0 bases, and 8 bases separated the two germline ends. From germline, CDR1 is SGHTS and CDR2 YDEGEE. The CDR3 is CASSPGFSYNSPLHF. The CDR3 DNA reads TGTGCCAGCAGCCCCGGTTTCTCCTATAATTCACCCCTCCACTTT.

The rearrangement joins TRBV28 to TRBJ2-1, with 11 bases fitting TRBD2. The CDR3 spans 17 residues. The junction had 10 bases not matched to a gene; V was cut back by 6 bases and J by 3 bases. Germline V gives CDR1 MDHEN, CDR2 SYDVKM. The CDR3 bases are TGTGCCAGCAGCCTAGCGCGGACTAGCGGGTACTACAATGAGCAGTTCTTC. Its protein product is CASSLARTSGYYNEQFF.

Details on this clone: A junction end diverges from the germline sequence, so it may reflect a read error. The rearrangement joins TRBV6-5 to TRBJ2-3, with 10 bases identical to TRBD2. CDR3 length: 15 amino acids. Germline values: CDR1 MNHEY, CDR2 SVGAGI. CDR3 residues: CDIPQLAGCTDTQYF. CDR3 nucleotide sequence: TGCGACATCCCACAACTAGCGGGGTGCACAGATACGCAGTATTTT.

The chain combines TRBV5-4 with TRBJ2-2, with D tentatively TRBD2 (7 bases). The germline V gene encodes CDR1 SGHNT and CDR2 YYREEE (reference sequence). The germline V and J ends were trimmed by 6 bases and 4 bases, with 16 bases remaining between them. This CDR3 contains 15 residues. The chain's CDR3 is CASKGGGAGTGELFF. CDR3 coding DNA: TGTGCCAGCAAAGGGGGGGGAGCGGGCACCGGGGAGCTGTTTTTT.

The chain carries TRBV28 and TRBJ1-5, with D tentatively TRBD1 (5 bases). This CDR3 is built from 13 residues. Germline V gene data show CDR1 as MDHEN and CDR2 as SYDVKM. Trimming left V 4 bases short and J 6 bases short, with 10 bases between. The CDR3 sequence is CASSSGSAQPQHF. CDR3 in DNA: TGTGCCAGCAGTTCAGGGAGTGCTCAGCCCCAGCATTTT.

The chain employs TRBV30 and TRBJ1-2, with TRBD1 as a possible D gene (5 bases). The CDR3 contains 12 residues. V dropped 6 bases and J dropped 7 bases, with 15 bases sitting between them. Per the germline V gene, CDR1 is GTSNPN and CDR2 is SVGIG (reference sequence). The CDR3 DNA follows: TGTGCCTGCTTGGCGCAGGGTATTGGCTACACCTTC. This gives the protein CACLAQGIGYTF.

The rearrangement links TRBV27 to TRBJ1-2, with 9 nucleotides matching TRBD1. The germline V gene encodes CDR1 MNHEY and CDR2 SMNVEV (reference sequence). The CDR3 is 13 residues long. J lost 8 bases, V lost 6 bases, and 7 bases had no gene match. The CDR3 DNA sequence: TGTGCCAGCAGGCTCACAGGGGGCGAGGGCTACACCTTC. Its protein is CASRLTGGEGYTF.

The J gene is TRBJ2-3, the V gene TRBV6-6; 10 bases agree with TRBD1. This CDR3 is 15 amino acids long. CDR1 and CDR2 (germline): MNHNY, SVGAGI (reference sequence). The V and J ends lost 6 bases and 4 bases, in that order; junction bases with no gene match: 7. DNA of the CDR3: TGTGCCAGCAGCGGCCGGGACAGGGGCCCAGATACGCAGTATTTT. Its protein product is CASSGRDRGPDTQYF.

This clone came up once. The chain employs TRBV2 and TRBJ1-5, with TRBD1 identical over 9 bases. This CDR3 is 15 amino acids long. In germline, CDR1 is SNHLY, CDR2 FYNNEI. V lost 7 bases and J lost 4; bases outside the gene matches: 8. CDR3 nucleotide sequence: TGTGCCAGCAAGGACAGGGGCGGGCCGAATCAGCCCCAGCATTTT. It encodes CASKDRGGPNQPQHF.

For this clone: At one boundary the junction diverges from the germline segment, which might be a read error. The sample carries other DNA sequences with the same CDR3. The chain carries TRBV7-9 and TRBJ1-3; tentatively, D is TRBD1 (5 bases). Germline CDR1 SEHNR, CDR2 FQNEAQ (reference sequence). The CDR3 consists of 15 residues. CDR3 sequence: CASSSQGPERNTIYF. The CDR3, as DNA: TGTGCTAGCAGTTCCCAGGGACCTGAGCGGAACACCATATATTTT.

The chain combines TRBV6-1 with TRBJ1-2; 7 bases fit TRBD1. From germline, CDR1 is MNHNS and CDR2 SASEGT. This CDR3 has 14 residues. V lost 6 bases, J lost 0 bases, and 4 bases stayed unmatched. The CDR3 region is CASRRTGANYGYTF. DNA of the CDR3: TGTGCCAGCAGGCGGACAGGAGCTAACTATGGCTACACCTTC.

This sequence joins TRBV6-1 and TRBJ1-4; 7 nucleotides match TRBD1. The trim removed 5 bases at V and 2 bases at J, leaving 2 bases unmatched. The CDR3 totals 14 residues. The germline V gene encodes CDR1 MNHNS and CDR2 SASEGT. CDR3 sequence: CASSSTGTNEKLFF. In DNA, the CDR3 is TGTGCCAGCAGTTCGACAGGGACTAATGAAAAACTGTTTTTT.

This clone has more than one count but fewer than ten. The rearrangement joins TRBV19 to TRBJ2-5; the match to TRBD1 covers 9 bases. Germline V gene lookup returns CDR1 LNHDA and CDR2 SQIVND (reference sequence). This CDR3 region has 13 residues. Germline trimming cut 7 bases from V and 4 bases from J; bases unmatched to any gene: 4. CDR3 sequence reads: CASTPTGGETQYF. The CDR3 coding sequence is TGTGCCAGTACCCCGACAGGGGGAGAGACCCAGTACTTC.

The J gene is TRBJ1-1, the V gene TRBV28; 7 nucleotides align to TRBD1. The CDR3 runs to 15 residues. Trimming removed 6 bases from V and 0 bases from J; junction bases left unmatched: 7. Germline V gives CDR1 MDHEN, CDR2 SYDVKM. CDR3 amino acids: CASSPRDSMNTEAFF. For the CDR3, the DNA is TGTGCCAGCAGCCCCCGGGACAGTATGAACACTGAAGCTTTCTTT.

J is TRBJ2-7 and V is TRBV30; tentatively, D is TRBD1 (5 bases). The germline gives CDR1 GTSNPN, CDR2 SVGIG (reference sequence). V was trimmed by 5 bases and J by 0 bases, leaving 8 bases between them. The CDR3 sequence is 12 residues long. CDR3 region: CAWLDNSYEQYF. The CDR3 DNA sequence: TGTGCCTGGTTGGACAACTCCTACGAGCAGTACTTC. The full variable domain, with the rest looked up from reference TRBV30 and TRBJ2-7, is SQTIHQWPATLVQPVGSPLSLECTVEGTSNPNLYWYRQAAGRGLQLLFYSVGIGQISSEVPQNLSASRPQDRQFILSSKKLLLSDSGFYLCAWLDNSYEQYFGPGTRLTVT.

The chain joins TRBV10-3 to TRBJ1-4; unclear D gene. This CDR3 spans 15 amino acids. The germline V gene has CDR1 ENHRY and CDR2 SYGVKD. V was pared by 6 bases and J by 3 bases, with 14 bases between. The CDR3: CAIRADGSPNEKLFF. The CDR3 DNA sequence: TGTGCCATCAGGGCTGACGGGAGTCCTAATGAAAAACTGTTTTTT.

The CDR3 is CASSSGGSGNTIYF. CDR3 coding DNA: TGCGCCAGCAGCTCAGGGGGCTCTGGAAACACCATATATTTT. The genes are TRBV5-1 and TRBJ1-3; 7 nucleotides align to TRBD1. Per the germline V gene, CDR1 is SGHRS and CDR2 is YFSETQ. With V trimmed by 3 bases and J by 0 bases, 0 bases remained unmatched. The CDR3 covers 14 residues.

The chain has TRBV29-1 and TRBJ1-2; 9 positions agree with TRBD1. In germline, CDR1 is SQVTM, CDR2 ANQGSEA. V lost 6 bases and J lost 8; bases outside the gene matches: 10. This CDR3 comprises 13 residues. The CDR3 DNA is TGCAGCGTAGGAGGGGGACAGGGAGAAGGCTACACCTTC. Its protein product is CSVGGGQGEGYTF.